This T cell receptor beta chain was profiled in a study of shared clonotypes between healthy human individuals. Overall study findings and caveats: Shared clonotypes: 4.5% to 6.5% naive CD4, about 4% naive CD8, about 2.5% memory CD4, under 0.5% memory CD8.

Cells designated naive CD8 were CD45RO-negative and were positively selected for CCR7, with terminally differentiated effector memory CD45RA+ cells excluded. With regard to this clone: Its antigen is still unknown.

This CDR3 contains 13 residues. Germline V lookup: CDR1 SEHNR, CDR2 FQNEAQ (reference sequence). V was pared by 5 bases and J by 5 bases, with 13 bases between. Produced via immunoSEQ multiplex PCR; TCRdb's table is partial and in-frame only. The sample lists about 2 million clones, less than 95% occurring once. Source material: naive CD8+ T cells sorted from blood. This TCR was recovered from a man aged 18 to 29 in good health. The J gene is TRBJ2-7, the V gene TRBV7-9; D is perhaps TRBD2 (5 bases). The CDR3 loop is CASSPRVGHEQYF. The CDR3 region has the DNA TGTGCCAGCAGCCCGAGGGTGGGCCACGAGCAGTACTTC. Looking up the rest from reference TRBV7-9 and TRBJ2-7 gives the full variable domain: DTGVSQNPRHKITKRGQNVTFRCDPISEHNRLYWYRQTLGQGPEFLTYFQNEAQLEKSRLLSDRFSAERPKGSFSTLEIQRTEQGDSAMYLCASSPRVGHEQYFGPGTRLTVT.